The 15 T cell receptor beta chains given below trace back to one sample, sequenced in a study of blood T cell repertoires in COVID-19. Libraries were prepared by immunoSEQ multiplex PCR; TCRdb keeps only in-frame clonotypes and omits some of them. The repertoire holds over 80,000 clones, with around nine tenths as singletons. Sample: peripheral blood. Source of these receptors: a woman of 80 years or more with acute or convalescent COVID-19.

The CDR3 protein is CASSLGWEAFF. CDR3 sequence (DNA): TGTGCCAGCAGCCTAGGCTGGGAAGCTTTCTTT. The chain combines TRBV28 with TRBJ1-1; D gene uncertain. This CDR3 is built from 11 residues. Trimming cost V 6 bases and J 8 bases, with 10 bases left between them. Germline CDR1 reads MDHEN; CDR2 reads SYDVKM.

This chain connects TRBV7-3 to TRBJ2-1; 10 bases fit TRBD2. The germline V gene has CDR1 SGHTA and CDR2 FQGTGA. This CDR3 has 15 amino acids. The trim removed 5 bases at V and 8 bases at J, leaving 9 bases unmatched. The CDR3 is CASSRPTGTSDEQFF. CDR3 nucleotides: TGTGCCAGCAGCCGGCCCACCGGGACTAGCGATGAGCAGTTCTTC.

CDR3 in amino acids: CASSLGDRGPYNEQFF. The CDR3 DNA reads TGTGCCAGCAGCCTAGGGGACAGAGGTCCCTACAATGAGCAGTTCTTC. The rearrangement uses TRBV7-9 and TRBJ2-1, with 7 bases aligning to TRBD1. This CDR3 is built from 16 residues. Germline V lookup: CDR1 SEHNR, CDR2 FQNEAQ (reference sequence). V shed 5 bases, J shed 2 bases, and the junction held 9 bases outside the gene matches.

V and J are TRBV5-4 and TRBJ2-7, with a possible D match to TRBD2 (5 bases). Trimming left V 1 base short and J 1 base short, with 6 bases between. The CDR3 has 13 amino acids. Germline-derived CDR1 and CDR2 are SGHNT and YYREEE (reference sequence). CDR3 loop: CASSLRGSYEQYF. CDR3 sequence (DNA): TGTGCCAGCAGCTTGAGAGGGTCCTACGAGCAGTACTTC.

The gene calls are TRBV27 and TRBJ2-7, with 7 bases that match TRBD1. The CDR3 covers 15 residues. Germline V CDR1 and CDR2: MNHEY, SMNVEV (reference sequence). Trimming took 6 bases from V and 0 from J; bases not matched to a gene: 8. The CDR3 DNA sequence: TGTGCCAGCAGGCAAAACCGGGACAGCTCCTACGAGCAGTACTTC. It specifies CASRQNRDSSYEQYF.

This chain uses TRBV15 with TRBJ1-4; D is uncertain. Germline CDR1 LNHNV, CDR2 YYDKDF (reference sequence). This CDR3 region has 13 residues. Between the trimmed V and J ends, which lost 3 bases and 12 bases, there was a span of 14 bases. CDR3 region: CATSRAGTRELFF. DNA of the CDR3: TGTGCCACCAGCAGGGCCGGAACCCGGGAACTGTTTTTT.

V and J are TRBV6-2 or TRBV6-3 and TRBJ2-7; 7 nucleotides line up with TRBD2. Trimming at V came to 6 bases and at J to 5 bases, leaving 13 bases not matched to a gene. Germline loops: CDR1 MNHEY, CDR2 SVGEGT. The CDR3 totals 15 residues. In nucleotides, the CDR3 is TGTGCCAGCAGCCGCCTCACTCTAGCGGCGCACGAGCAGTACTTC. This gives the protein CASSRLTLAAHEQYF.

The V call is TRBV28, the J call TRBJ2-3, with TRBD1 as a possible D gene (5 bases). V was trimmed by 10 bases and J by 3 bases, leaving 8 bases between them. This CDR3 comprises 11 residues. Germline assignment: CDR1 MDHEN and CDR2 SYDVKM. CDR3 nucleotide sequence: TGTGCCATCGCAGGGACAGATACGCAGTATTTT. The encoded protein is CAIAGTDTQYF. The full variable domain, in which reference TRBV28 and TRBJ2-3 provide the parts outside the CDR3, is DVKVTQSSRYLVKRTGEKVFLECVQDMDHENMFWYRQDPGLGLRLIYFSYDVKMKEKGDIPEGYSVSREKKERFSLILESASTNQTSMYLCAIAGTDTQYFGPGTRLTVL.

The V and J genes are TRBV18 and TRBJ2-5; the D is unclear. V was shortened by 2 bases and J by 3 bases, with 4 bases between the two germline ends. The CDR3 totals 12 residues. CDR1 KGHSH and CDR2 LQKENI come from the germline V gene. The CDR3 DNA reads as TGTGCCAGCTCACCAGAGGAAGAGACCCAGTACTTC. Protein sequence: CASSPEEETQYF.

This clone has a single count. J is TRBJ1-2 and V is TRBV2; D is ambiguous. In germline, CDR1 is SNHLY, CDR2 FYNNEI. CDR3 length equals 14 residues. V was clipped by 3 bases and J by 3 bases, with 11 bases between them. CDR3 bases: TGTGCCAGCAGTGAGAGTAATAATTACTATGGCTACACCTTC. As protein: CASSESNNYYGYTF.

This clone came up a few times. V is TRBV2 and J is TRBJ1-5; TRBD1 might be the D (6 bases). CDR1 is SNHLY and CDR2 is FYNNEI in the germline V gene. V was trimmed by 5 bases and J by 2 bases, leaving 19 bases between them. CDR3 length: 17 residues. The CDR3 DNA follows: TGTGCCAGCAGTCCGGACAGAATAAACCCGGGCAATCAGCCCCAGCATTTT. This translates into CASSPDRINPGNQPQHF.

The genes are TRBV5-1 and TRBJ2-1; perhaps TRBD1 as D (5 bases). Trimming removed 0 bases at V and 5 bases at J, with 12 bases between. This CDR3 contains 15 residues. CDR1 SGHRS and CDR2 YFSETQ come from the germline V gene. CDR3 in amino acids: CASSLVSGAHNEQFF. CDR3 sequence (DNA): TGCGCCAGCAGCTTGGTTAGTGGGGCCCACAATGAGCAGTTCTTC. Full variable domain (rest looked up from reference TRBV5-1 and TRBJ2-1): KAGVTQTPRYLIKTRGQQVTLSCSPISGHRSVSWYQQTPGQGLQFLFEYFSETQRNKGNFPGRFSGRQFSNSRSEMNVSTLELGDSALYLCASSLVSGAHNEQFFGPGTRLTVL.

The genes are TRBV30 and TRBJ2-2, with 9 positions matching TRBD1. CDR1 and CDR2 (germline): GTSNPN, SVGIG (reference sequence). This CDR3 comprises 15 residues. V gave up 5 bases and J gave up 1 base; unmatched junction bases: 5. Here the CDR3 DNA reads TGTGCCTGGCTACCGGGACAGGGGAACACCGGGGAGCTGTTTTTT. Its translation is CAWLPGQGNTGELFF.

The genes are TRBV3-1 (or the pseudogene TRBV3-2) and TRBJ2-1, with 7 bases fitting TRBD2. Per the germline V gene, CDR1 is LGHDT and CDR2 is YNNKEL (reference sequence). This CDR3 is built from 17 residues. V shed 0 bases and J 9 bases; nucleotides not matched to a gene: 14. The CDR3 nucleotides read TGTGCCAGCAGCCAAGAGGGCGGCGGGAGATATGTGAGTGAGCAGTTCTTC. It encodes CASSQEGGGRYVSEQFF.

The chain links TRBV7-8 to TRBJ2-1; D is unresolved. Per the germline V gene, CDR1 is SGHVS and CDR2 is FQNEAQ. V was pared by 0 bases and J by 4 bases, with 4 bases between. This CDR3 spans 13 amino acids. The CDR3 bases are TGTGCCAGCAGCTTAGCCAGGTACAATGAGCAGTTCTTC. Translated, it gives CASSLARYNEQFF.